Each of the 3 T cell receptor beta chains below was sequenced from the same sample in a study of blood T cell repertoires in COVID-19. Clones were read by immunoSEQ multiplex PCR, and TCRdb kept only the in-frame ones, dropping some. The sample records 200,000 to 250,000 clones, 84% being singletons. The material sequenced was peripheral blood. The receptor source for this set is a man aged 50 or older with acute or convalescent COVID-19.

The V call is TRBV9, the J call TRBJ1-1; D unresolved. CDR1 and CDR2 from the germline V gene are SGDLS and YYNGEE. Between the trimmed V and J ends, which lost 3 bases and 5 bases, there was a span of 11 bases. This CDR3 has 13 residues. DNA for the CDR3: TGTGCCAGCAGCGCCCAATTCGGTACTGAAGCTTTCTTT. Protein product: CASSAQFGTEAFF.

V and J are TRBV27 and TRBJ1-5; D possibly corresponds to TRBD1 (5 bases). There are 14 residues in the CDR3. V was clipped by 5 bases and J by 2 bases, with 10 bases between them. The V gene's germline CDR1 is MNHEY and CDR2 SMNVEV (reference sequence). Written as DNA, the CDR3 is TGTGCCAGCAGTCCCGACAGTCGCAATCAGCCCCAGCATTTT. Translated: CASSPDSRNQPQHF.

This clone has more than one count but fewer than ten. The V gene is TRBV11-3, the J gene TRBJ2-7, with TRBD1 identical over 7 bases. Unmatched junction bases numbered 5, after V lost 4 bases and J lost 2 bases. The CDR3 length is 14 residues. CDR1 and CDR2 (germline): SGHNT, YENEEA. The CDR3 region has the DNA TGTGCCAGCAGCTCACCGGGACAGCCCTACGAGCAGTACTTC. It specifies CASSSPGQPYEQYF.